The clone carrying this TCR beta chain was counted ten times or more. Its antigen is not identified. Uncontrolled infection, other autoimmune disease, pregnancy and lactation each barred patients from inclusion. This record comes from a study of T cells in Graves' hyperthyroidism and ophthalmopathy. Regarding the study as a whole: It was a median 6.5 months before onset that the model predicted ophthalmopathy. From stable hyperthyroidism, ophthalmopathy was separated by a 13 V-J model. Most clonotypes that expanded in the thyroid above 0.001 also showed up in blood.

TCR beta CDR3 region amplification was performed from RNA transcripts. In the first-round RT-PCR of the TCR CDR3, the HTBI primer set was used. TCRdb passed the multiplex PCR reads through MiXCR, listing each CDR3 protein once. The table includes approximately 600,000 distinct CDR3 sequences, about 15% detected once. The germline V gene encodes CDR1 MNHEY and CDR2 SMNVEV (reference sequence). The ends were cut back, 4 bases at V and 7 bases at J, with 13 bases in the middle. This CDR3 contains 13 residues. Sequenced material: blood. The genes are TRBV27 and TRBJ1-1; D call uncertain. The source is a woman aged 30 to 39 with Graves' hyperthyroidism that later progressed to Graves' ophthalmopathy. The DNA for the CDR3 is TGTGCCAGCAGTTACCGACGACAAGTTGAAGCTTTCTTT. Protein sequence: CASSYRRQVEAFF.